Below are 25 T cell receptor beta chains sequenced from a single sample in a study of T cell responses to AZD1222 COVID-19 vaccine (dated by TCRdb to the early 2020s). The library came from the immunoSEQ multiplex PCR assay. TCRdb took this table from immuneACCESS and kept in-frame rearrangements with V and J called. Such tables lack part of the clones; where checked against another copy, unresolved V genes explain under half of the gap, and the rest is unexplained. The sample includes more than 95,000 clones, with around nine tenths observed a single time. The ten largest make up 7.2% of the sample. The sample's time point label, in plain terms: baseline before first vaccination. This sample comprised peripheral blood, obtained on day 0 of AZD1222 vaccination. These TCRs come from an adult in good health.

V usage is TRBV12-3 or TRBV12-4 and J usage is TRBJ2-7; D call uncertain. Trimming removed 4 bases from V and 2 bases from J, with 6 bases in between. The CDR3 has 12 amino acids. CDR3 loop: CASSSLTYEQYF. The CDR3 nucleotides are TGTGCCAGCAGTTCCCTAACCTACGAGCAGTACTTC.

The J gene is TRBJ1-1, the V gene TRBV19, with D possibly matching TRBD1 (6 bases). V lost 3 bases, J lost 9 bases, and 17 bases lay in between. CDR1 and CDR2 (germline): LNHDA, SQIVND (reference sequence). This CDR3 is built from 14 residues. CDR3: CASSIGVGGIKAFF. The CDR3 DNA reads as TGTGCCAGTAGTATTGGTGTTGGGGGCATAAAAGCTTTCTTT.

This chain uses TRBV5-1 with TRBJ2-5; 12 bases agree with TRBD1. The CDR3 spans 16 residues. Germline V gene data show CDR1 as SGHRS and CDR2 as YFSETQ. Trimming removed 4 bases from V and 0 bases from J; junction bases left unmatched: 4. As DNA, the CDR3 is TGCGCCAGCAGCACCGGGACAGGGGGCTACCAAGAGACCCAGTACTTC. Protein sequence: CASSTGTGGYQETQYF.

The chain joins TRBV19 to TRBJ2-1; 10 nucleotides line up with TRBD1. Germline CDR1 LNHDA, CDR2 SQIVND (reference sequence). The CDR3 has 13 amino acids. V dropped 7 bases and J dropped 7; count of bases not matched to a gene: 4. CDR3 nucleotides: TGTGCCAGTACCGACAGGGGGCGTAATGAGCAGTTCTTC. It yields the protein CASTDRGRNEQFF.

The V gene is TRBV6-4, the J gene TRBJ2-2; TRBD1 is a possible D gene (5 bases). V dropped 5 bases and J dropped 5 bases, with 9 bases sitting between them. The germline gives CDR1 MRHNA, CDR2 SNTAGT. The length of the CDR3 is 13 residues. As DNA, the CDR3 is TGTGCCAGCAGTTCGGACACAACCGGGGAGCTGTTTTTT. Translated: CASSSDTTGELFF.

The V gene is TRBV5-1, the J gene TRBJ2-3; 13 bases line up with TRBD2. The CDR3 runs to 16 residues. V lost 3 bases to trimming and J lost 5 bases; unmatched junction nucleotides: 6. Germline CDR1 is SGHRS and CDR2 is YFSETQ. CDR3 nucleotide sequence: TGCGCCAGCAGCTCCGGGACTAGCGGGATGGGAGATACGCAGTATTTT. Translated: CASSSGTSGMGDTQYF. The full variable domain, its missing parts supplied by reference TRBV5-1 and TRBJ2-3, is KAGVTQTPRYLIKTRGQQVTLSCSPISGHRSVSWYQQTPGQGLQFLFEYFSETQRNKGNFPGRFSGRQFSNSRSEMNVSTLELGDSALYLCASSSGTSGMGDTQYFGPGTRLTVL.

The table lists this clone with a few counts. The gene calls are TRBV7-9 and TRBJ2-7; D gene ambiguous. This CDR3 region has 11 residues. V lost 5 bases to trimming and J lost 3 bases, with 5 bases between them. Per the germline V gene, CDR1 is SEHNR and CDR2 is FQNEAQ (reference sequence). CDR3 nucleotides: TGTGCCAGCAGCCCTAACTACGAGCAGTACTTC. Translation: CASSPNYEQYF.

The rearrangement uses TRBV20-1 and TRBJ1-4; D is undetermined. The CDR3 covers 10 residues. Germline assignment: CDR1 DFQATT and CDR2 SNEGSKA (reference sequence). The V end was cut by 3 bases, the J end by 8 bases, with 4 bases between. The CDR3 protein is CSARQEKLFF. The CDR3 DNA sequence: TGCAGTGCTAGGCAGGAAAAACTGTTTTTT.

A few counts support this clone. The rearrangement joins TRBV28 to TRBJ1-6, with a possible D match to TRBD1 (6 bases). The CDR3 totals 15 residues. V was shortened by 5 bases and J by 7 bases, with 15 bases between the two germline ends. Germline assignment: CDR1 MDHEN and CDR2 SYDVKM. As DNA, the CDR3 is TGTGCCAGCAGTCCCCTCGCAGGGGCCAATTCACCCCTCCACTTT. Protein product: CASSPLAGANSPLHF.

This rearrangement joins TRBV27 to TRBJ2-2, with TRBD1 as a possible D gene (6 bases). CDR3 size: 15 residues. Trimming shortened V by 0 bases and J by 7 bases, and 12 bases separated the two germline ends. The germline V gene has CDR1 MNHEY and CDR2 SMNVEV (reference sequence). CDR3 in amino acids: CASSLSQGLSGELFF. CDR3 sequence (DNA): TGTGCCAGCAGTTTATCCCAGGGGTTGAGCGGGGAGCTGTTTTTT.

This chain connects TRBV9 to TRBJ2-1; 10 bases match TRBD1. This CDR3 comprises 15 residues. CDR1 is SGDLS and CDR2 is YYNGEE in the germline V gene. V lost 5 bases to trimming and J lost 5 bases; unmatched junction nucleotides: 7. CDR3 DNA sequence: TGTGCCAGCAGTCGTGGCGGGACAGGGGACAATGAGCAGTTCTTC. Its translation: CASSRGGTGDNEQFF.

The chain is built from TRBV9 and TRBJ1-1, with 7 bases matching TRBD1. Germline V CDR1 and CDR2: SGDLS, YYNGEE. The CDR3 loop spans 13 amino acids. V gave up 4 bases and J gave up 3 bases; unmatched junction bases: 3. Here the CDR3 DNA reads TGTGCCAGCAGCCTCCAGGGGGACACTGAAGCTTTCTTT. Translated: CASSLQGDTEAFF.

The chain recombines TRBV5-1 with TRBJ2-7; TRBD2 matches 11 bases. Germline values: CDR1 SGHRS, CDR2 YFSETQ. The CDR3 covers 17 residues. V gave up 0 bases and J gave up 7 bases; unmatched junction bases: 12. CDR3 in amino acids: CASSLAGALAGVGEQYF. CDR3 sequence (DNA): TGCGCCAGCAGCTTGGCCGGCGCACTAGCGGGAGTTGGTGAGCAGTACTTC.

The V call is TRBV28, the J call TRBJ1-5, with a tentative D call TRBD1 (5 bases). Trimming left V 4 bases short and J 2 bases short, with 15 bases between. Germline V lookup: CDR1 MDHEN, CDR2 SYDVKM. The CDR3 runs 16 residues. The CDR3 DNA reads TGTGCCAGCAGTTCCGGGGGAATTAGGGGCAATCAGCCCCAGCATTTT. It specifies CASSSGGIRGNQPQHF.

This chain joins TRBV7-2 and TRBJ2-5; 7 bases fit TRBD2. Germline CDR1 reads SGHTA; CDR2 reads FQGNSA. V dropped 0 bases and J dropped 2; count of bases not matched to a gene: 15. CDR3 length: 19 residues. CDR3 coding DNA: TGTGCCAGCAGCTTAGCGTCAAAGGGGAGGGGAGGGGCTCAAGAGACCCAGTACTTC. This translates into CASSLASKGRGGAQETQYF.

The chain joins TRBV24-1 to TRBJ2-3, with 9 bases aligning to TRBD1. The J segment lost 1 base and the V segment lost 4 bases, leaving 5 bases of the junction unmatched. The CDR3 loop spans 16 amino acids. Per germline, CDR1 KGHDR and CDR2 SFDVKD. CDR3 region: CATSEQGARGTDTQYF. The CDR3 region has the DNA TGTGCCACCAGTGAACAGGGGGCGAGGGGCACAGATACGCAGTATTTT.

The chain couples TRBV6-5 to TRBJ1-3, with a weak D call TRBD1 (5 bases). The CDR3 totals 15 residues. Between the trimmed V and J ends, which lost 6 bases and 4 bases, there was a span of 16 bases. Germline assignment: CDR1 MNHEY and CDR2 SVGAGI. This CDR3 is CASRPFGTAGNTIYF. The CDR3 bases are TGTGCCAGCAGGCCATTCGGGACTGCCGGAAACACCATATATTTT.

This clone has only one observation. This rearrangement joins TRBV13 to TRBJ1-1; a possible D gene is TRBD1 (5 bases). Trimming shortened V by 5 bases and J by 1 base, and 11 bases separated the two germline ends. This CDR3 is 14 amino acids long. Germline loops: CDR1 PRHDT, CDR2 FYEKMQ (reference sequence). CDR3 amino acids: CASSPGTPNTEAFF. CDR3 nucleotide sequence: TGTGCCAGCAGCCCCGGGACCCCGAACACTGAAGCTTTCTTT. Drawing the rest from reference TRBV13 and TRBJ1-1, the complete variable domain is AAGVIQSPRHLIKEKRETATLKCYPIPRHDTVYWYQQGPGQDPQFLISFYEKMQSDKGSIPDRFSAQQFSDYHSELNMSSLELGDSALYFCASSPGTPNTEAFFGQGTRLTVV.

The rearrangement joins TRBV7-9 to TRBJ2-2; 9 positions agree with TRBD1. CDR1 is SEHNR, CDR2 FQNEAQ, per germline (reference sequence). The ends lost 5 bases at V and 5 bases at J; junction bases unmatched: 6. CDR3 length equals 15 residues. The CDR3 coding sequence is TGTGCCAGCAGCAAAACAGGGGGCGATACCGGGGAGCTGTTTTTT. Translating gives CASSKTGGDTGELFF.

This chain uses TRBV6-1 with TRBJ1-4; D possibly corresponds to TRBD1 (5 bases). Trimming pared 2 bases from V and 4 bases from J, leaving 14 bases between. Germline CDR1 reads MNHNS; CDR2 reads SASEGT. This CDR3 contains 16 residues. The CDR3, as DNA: TGTGCCAGCAGTGAACGTAGGAGGGGCGGTAATGAAAAACTGTTTTTT. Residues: CASSERRRGGNEKLFF.

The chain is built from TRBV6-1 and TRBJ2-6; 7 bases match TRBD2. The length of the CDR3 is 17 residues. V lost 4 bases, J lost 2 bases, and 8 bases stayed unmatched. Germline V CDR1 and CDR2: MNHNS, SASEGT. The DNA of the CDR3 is TGTGCCAGCAGTGGTGGGGGGGAGCTAACTGGGGCCAACGTCCTGACTTTC. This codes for CASSGGGELTGANVLTF.

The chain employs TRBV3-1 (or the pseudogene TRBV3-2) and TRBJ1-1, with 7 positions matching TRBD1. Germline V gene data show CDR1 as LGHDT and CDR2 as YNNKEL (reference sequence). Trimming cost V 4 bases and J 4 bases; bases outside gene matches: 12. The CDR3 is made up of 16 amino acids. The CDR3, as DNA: TGTGCCAGCAGCCCAAGCATCAGGGGGATGAGCACTGAAGCTTTCTTT. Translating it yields CASSPSIRGMSTEAFF.

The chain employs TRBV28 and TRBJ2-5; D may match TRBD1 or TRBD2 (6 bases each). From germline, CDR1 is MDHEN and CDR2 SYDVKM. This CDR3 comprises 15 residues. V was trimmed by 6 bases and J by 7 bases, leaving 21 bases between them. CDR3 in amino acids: CASSSGATGGGTQYF. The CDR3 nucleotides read TGTGCCAGCAGCTCGGGGGCGACCGGAGGTGGGACCCAGTACTTC.

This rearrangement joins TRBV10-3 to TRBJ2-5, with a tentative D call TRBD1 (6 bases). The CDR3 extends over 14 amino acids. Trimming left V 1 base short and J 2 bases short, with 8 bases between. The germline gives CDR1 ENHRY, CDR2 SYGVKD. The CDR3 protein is CAISEFGQQETQYF. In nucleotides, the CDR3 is TGTGCCATCAGTGAGTTCGGACAGCAAGAGACCCAGTACTTC.

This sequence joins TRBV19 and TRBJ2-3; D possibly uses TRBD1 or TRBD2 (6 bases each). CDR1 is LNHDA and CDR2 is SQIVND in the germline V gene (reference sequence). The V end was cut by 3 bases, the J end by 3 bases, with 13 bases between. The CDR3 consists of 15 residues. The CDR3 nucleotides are TGTGCCAGTAGTATTCGGGGGCCTGGTACAGATACGCAGTATTTT. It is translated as CASSIRGPGTDTQYF.